This T cell receptor (beta chain) was found in a study of HIV-infected children after antiretroviral therapy interruption. Study observations and caveats: After treatment interruption started, naive CD4+ CDR3 overlap across time points dropped.

Regarding treatment: PENTA 11 planned treatment interruption arm or continuous ART arm. Participants had taken at least three-drug ART for at least 24 weeks. CDR1 is KGHSH and CDR2 is LQKENI in the germline V gene. This CDR3 has 14 amino acids. Trimming cost V 0 bases and J 4 bases, with 6 bases left between them. The TCR library was built from RNA with a 3' RACE protocol and unique molecular identifiers. TCRdb called the 3' RACE reads again in MiXCR, with one record for every CDR3 protein. The repertoire includes more than 35,000 distinct CDR3 sequences, 6.5% of them detected once, and about 0.97% sits in the top ten. This clonotype was detected a few times. The target antigen is unknown.

The sequence was collected from a pool of human donors with HIV. The V and J genes are TRBV18 and TRBJ1-4; D gene uncertain. Sequenced material: CD45RA+ CD4+ T cells from PBMCs, pooled from several time points, taken from a donor given antiretroviral therapy, either interrupted or continuous. Subset reported: naive CD4+ CD45RA+ CD45RO- T cells. In nucleotides, the CDR3 is TGTGCCAGCTCACCACCGAGACGTAATGAAAAACTGTTTTTT. Translation gives CASSPPRRNEKLFF.